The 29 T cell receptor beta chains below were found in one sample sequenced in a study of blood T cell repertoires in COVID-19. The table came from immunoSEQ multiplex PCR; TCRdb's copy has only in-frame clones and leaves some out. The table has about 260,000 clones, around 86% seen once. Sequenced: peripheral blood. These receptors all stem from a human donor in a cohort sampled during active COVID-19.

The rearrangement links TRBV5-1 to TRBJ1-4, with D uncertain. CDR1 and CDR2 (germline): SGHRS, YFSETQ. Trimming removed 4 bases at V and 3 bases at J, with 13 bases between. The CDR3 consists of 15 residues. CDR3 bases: TGCGCCAGCAGCGTGGGTAGCATGGCTAATGAAAAACTGTTTTTT. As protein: CASSVGSMANEKLFF. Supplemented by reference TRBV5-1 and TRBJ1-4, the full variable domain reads KAGVTQTPRYLIKTRGQQVTLSCSPISGHRSVSWYQQTPGQGLQFLFEYFSETQRNKGNFPGRFSGRQFSNSRSEMNVSTLELGDSALYLCASSVGSMANEKLFFGSGTQLSVL.

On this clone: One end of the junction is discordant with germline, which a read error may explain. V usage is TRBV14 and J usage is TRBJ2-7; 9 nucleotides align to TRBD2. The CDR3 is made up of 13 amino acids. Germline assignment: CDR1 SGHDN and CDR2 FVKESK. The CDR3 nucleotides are TGTGCCAGCAGCCAAGATCTCGCGGGAGGGCCTCACTTC. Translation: CASSQDLAGGPHF.

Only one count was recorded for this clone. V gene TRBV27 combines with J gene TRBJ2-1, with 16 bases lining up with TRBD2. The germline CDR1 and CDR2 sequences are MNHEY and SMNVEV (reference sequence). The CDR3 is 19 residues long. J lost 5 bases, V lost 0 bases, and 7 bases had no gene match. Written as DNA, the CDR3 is TGTGCCAGCAGTTTATCCCGCGGGACTAGCGGGAGGGGTGACAATGAGCAGTTCTTC. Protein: CASSLSRGTSGRGDNEQFF.

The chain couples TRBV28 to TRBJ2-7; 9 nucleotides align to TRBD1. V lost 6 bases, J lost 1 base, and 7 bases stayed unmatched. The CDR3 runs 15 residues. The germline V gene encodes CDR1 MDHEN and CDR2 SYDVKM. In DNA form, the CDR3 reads TGTGCCAGCAGCCTAACCGGGACAGGGTCCTACGAGCAGTACTTC. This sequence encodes CASSLTGTGSYEQYF. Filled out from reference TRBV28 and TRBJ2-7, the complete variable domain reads DVKVTQSSRYLVKRTGEKVFLECVQDMDHENMFWYRQDPGLGLRLIYFSYDVKMKEKGDIPEGYSVSREKKERFSLILESASTNQTSMYLCASSLTGTGSYEQYFGPGTRLTVT.

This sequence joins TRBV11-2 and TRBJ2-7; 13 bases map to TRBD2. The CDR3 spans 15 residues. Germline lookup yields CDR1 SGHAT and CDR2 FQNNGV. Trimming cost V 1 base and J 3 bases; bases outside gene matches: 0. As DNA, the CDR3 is TGTGCCAGCAGCTTAGGGACTAGCGGGAGCTACGAGCAGTACTTC. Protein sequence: CASSLGTSGSYEQYF.

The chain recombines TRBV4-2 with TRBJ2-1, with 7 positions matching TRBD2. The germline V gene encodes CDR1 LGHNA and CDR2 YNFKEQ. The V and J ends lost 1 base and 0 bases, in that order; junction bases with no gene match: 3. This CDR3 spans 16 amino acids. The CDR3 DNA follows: TGTGCCAGCAGCCAAGTAGCGGGCAGCTCCTACAATGAGCAGTTCTTC. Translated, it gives CASSQVAGSSYNEQFF.

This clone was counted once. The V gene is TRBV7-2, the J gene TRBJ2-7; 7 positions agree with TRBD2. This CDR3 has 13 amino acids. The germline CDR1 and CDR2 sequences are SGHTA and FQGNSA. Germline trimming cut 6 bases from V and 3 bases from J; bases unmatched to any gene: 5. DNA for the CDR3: TGTGCCAGCAGTCGGGAGGCTAACTACGAGCAGTACTTC. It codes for CASSREANYEQYF.

The CDR3 protein is CASKTGVSNIQYF. The CDR3 region has the DNA TGTGCCAGCAAGACAGGGGTCTCGAACATTCAGTACTTC. The V gene is TRBV27, the J gene TRBJ2-4; 8 nucleotides agree with TRBD1. V was pared by 7 bases and J by 7 bases, with 6 bases of the junction left unmatched. Germline CDR1 and CDR2: MNHEY and SMNVEV (reference sequence). The CDR3 has 13 amino acids.

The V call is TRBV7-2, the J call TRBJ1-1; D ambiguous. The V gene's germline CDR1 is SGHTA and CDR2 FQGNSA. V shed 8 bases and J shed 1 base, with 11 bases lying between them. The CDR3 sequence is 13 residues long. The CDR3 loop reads CASSPRRNTEAFF. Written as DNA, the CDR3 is TGTGCCAGCTCTCCGAGGCGGAACACTGAAGCTTTCTTT.

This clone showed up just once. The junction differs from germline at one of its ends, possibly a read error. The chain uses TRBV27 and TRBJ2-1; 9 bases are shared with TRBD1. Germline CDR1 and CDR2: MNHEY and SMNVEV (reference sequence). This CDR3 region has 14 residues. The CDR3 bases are TGTGCCAGCAGTGGGACAGGGCTCCGCAATGGGCAGTTCTTC. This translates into CASSGTGLRNGQFF.

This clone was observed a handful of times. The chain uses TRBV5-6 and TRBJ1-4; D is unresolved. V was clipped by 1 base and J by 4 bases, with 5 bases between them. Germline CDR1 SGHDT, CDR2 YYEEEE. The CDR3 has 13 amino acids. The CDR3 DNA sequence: TGTGCCAGCAGCTTGCCCGGTAATGAAAAACTGTTTTTT. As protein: CASSLPGNEKLFF.

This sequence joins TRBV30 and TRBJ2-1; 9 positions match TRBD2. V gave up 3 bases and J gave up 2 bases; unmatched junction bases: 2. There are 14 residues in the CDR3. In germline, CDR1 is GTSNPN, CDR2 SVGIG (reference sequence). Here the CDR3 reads CAWRTSGPYNEQFF. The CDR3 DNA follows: TGTGCCTGGAGGACTAGCGGTCCCTACAATGAGCAGTTCTTC. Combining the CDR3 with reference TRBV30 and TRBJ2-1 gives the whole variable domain SQTIHQWPATLVQPVGSPLSLECTVEGTSNPNLYWYRQAAGRGLQLLFYSVGIGQISSEVPQNLSASRPQDRQFILSSKKLLLSDSGFYLCAWRTSGPYNEQFFGPGTRLTVL.

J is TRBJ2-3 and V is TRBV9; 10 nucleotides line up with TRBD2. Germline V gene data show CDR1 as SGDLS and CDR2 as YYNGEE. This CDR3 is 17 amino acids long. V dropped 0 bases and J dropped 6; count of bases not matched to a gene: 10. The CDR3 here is CASSVAPGGSGRDTQYF. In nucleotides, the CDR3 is TGTGCCAGCAGCGTAGCTCCGGGGGGTAGCGGGAGGGATACGCAGTATTTT.

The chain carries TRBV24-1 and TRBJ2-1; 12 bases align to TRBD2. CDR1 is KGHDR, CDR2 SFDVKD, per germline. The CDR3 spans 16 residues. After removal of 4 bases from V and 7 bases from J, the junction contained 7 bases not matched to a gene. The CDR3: CATSDPTSGSRNEQFF. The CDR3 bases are TGTGCCACCAGTGACCCGACTAGCGGGAGTAGAAATGAGCAGTTCTTC.

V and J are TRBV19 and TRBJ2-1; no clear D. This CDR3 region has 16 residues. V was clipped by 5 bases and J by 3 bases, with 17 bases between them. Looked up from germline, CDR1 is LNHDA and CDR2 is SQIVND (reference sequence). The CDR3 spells CASSEMSVVYYNEQFF. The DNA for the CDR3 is TGTGCCAGTAGTGAAATGAGCGTGGTCTACTACAATGAGCAGTTCTTC. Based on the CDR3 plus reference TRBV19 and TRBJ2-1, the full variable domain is DGGITQSPKYLFRKEGQNVTLSCEQNLNHDAMYWYRQDPGQGLRLIYYSQIVNDFQKGDIAEGYSVSREKKESFPLTVTSAQKNPTAFYLCASSEMSVVYYNEQFFGPGTRLTVL.

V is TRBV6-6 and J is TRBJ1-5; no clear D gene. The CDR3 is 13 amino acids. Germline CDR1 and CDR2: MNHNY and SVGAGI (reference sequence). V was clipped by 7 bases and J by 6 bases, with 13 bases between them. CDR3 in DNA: TGTGCCAGCACCGTCAAGAGCGGTCAGCCCCAGCATTTT. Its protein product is CASTVKSGQPQHF.

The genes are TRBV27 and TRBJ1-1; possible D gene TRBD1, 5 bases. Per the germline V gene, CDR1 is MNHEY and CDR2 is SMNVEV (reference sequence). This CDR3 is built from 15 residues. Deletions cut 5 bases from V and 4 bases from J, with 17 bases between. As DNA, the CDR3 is TGTGCCAGCAGTCCCTACCCTCAGGGAGGCACTGAAGCTTTCTTT. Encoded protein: CASSPYPQGGTEAFF.

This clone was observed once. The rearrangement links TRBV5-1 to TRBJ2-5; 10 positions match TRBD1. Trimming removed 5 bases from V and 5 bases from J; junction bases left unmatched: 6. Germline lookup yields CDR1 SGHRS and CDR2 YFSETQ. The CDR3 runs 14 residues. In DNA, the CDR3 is TGCGCCAGCAGTGGGACAGGGGCCGGGGAGACCCAGTACTTC. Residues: CASSGTGAGETQYF. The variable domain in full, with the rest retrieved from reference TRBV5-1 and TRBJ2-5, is KAGVTQTPRYLIKTRGQQVTLSCSPISGHRSVSWYQQTPGQGLQFLFEYFSETQRNKGNFPGRFSGRQFSNSRSEMNVSTLELGDSALYLCASSGTGAGETQYFGPGTRLLVL.

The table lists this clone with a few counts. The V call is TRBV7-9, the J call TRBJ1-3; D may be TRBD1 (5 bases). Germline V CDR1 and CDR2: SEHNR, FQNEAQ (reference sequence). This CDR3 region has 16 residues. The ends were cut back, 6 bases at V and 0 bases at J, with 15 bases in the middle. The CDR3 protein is CASSLPSGLSGNTIYF. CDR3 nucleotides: TGTGCCAGCAGTTTACCCTCAGGGCTCTCTGGAAACACCATATATTTT. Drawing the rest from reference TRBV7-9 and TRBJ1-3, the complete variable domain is DTGVSQNPRHKITKRGQNVTFRCDPISEHNRLYWYRQTLGQGPEFLTYFQNEAQLEKSRLLSDRFSAERPKGSFSTLEIQRTEQGDSAMYLCASSLPSGLSGNTIYFGEGSWLTVV.

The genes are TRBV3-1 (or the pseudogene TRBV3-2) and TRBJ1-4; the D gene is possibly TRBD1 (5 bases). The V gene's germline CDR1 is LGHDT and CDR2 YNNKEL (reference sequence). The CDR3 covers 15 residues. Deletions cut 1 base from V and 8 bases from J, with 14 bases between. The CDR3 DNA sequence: TGTGCCAGCAGCCAAGTTACAGGCTTTGGGGAAAAACTGTTTTTT. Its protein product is CASSQVTGFGEKLFF.

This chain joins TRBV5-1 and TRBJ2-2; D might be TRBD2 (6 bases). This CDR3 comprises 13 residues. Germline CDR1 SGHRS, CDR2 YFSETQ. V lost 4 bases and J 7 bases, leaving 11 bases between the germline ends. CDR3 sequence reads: CASSGGGNGELFF. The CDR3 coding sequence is TGCGCCAGCAGCGGAGGAGGGAACGGGGAGCTGTTTTTT.

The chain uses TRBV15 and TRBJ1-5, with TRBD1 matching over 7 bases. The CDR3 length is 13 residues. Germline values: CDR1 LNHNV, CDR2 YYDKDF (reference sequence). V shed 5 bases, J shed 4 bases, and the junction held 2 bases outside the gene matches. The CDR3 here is CATSEQGNQPQHF. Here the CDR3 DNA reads TGTGCCACCAGCGAACAGGGGAATCAGCCCCAGCATTTT.

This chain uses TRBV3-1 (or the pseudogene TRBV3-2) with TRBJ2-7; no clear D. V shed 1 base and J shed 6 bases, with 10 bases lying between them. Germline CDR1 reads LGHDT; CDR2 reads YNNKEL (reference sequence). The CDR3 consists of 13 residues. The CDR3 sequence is CASSQGRFVEQYF. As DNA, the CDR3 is TGTGCCAGCAGCCAAGGTCGGTTTGTCGAGCAGTACTTC.

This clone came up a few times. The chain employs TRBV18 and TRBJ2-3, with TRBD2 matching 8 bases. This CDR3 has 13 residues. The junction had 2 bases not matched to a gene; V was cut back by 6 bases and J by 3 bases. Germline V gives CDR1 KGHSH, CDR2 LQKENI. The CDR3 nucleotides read TGTGCCAGCTCTTCTAGCGGGACAGATACGCAGTATTTT. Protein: CASSSSGTDTQYF. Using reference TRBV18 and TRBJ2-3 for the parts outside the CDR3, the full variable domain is NAGVMQNPRHLVRRRGQEARLRCSPMKGHSHVYWYRQLPEEGLKFMVYLQKENIIDESGMPKERFSAEFPKEGPSILRIQQVVRGDSAAYFCASSSSGTDTQYFGPGTRLTVL.

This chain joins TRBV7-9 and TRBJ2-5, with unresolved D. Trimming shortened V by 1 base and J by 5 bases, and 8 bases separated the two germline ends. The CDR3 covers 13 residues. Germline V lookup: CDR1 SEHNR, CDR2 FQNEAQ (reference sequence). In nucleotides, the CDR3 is TGTGCCAGCAGCTTAGAGCCCCGGGAGACCCAGTACTTC. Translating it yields CASSLEPRETQYF.

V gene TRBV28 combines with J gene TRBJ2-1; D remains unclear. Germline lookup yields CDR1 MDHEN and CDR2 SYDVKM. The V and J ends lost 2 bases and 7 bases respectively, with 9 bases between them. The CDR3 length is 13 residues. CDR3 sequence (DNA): TGTGCCAGCAGTTTAAGAATAGAAAATGAGCAGTTCTTC. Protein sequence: CASSLRIENEQFF. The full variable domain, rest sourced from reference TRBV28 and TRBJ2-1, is DVKVTQSSRYLVKRTGEKVFLECVQDMDHENMFWYRQDPGLGLRLIYFSYDVKMKEKGDIPEGYSVSREKKERFSLILESASTNQTSMYLCASSLRIENEQFFGPGTRLTVL.

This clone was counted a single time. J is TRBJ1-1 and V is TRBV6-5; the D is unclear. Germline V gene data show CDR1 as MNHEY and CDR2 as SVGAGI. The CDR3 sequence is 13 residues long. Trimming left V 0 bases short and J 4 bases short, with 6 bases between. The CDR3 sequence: CASSYSAGTEAFF. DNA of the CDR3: TGTGCCAGCAGTTACTCGGCTGGCACTGAAGCTTTCTTT.

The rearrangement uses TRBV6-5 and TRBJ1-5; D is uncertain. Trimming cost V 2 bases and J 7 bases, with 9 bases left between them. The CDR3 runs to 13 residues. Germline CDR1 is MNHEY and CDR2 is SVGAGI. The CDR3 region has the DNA TGTGCCAGCAGTTACCGTGAAGCCCAGCCCCAGCATTTT. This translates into CASSYREAQPQHF.

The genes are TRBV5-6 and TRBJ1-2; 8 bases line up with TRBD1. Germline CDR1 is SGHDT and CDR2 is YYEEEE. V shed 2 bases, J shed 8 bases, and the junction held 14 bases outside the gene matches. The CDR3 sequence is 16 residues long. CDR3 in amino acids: CASSFNKDRATRGYTF. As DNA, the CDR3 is TGTGCCAGCAGCTTTAACAAGGACAGGGCGACTAGGGGCTACACCTTC.